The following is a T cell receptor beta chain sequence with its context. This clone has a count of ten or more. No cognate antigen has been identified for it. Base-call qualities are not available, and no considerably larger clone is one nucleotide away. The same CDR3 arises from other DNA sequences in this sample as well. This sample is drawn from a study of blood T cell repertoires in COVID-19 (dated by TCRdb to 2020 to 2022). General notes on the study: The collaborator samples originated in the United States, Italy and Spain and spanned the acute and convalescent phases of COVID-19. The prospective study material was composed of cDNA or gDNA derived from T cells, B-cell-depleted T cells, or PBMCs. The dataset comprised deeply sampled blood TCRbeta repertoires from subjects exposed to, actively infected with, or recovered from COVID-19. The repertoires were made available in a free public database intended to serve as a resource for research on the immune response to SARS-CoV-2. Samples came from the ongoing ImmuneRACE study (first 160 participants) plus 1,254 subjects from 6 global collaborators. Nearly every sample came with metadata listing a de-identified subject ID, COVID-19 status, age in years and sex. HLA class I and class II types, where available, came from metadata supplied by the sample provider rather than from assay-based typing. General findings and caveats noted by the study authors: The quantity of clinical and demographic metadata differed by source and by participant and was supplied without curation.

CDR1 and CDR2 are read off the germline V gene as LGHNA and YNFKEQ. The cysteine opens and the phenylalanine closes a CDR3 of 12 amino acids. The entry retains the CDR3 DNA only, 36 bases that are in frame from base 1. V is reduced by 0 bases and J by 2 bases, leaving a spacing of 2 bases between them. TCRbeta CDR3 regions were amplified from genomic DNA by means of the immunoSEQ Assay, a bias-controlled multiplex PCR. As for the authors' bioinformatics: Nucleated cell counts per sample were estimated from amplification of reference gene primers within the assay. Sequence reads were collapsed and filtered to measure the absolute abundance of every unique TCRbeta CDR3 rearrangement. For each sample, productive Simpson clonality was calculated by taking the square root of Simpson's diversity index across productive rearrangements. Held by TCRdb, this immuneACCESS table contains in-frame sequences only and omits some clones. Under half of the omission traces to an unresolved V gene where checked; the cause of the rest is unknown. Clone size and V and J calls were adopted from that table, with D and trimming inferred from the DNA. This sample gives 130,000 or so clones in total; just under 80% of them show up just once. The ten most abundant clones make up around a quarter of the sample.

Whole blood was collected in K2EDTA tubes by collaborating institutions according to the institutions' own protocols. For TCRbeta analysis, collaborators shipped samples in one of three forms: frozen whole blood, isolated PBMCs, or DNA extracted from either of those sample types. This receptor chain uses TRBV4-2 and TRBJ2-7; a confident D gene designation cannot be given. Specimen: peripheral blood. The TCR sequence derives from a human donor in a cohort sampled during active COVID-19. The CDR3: CASSQDAYEQYF. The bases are TGTGCCAGCAGCCAAGACGCCTACGAGCAGTACTTC.